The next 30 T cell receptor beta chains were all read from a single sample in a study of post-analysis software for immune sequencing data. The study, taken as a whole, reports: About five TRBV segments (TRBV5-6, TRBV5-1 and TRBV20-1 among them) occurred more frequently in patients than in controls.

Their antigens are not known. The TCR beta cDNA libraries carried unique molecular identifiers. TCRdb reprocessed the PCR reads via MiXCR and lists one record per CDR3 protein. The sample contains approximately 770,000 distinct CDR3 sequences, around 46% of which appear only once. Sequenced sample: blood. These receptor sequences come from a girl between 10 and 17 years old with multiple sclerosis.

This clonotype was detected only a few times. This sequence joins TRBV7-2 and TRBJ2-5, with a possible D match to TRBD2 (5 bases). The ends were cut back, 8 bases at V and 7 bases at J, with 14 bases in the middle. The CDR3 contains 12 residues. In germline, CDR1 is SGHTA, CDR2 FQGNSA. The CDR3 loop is CASSRARSTQYF. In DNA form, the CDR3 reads TGTGCCAGCTCGAGGGCGAGATCGACCCAGTACTTC.

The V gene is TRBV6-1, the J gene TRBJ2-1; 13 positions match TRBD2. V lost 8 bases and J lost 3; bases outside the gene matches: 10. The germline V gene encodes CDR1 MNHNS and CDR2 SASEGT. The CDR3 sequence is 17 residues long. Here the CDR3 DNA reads TGTGCCAGCGAAGGACTAGCGGGAGAAGTGGTCTACAATGAGCAGTTCTTC. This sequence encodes CASEGLAGEVVYNEQFF.

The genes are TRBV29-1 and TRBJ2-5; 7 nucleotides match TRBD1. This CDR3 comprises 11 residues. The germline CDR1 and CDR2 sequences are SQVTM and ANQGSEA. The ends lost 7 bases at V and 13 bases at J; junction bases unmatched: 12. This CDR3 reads CSARPDRVGYF. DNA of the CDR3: TGCAGCGCCCGCCCTGACAGGGTGGGGTACTTC.

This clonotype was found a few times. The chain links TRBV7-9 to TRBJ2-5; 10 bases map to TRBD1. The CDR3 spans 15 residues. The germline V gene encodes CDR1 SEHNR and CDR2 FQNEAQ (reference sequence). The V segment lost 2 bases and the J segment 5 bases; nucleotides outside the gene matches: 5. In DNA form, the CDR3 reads TGTGCCAGCAGCTTATCGAGGACAGGGGGGGAGACCCAGTACTTC. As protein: CASSLSRTGGETQYF.

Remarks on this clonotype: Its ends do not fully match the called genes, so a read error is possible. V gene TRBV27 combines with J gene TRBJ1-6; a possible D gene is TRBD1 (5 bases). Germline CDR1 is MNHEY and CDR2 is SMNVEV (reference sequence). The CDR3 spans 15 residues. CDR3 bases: TGTGCCAGCAGTTGGGGGAATTCCTATAATTCACCCCCCCACTTT. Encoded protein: CASSWGNSYNSPPHF.

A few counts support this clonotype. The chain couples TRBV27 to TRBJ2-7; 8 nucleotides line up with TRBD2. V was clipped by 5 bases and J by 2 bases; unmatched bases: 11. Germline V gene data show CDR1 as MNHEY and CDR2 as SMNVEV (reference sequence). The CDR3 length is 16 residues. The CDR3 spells CASSPQLAASTYEQYF. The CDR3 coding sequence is TGTGCCAGCAGTCCCCAACTAGCGGCCTCTACCTACGAGCAGTACTTC.

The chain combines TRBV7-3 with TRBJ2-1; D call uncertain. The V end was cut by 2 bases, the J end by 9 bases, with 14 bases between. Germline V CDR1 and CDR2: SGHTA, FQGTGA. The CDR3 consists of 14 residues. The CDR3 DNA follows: TGTGCCAGCAGCTTAGGTCGGTCCGTCAGTGAGCAGTTCTTC. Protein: CASSLGRSVSEQFF.

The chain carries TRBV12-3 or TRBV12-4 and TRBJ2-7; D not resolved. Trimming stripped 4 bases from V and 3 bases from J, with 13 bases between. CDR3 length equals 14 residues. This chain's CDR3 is CASSSGGPGYEQYF. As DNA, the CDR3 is TGTGCCAGCAGTTCGGGCGGACCAGGCTACGAGCAGTACTTC.

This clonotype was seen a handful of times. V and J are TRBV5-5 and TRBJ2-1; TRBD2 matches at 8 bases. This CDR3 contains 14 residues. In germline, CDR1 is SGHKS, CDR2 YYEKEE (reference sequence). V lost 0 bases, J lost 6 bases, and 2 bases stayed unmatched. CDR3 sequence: CASSLVSGGNEQFF. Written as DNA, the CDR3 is TGTGCCAGCAGCTTGGTGAGCGGGGGCAATGAGCAGTTCTTC.

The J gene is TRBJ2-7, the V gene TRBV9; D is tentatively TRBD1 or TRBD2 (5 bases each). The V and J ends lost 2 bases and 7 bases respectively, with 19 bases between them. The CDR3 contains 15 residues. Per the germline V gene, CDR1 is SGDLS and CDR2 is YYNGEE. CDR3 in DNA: TGTGCCAGCAGCGTCGGGGCGACCGCGTTCGATGAGCAGTACTTC. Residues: CASSVGATAFDEQYF.

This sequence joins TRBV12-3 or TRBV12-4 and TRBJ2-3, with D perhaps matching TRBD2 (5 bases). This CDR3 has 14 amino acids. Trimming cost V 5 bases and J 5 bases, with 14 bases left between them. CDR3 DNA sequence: TGTGCCAGCAGTAAAGGGAGTAAGCAAGATACGCAGTATTTT. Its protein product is CASSKGSKQDTQYF.

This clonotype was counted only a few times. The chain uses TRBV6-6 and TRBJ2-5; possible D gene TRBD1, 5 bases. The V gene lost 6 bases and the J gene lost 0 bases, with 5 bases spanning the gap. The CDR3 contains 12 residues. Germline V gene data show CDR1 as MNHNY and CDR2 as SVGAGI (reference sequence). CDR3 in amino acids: CASRTDQETQYF. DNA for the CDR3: TGTGCCAGCAGGACAGACCAAGAGACCCAGTACTTC.

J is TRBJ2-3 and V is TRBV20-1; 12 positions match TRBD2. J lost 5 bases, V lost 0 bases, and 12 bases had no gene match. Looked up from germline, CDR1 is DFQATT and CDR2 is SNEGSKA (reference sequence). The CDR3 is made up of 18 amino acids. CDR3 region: CSARDLPSGRGERDTQYF. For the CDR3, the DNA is TGCAGTGCTAGAGATCTCCCTAGCGGGAGGGGGGAACGAGATACGCAGTATTTT.

CDR3 DNA: TGCGCCAGCAGCCAAGAAGGCCTGACAGTCTACGAGCAGTACTTC. Translation gives CASSQEGLTVYEQYF. The chain couples TRBV4-1 to TRBJ2-7, with D possibly TRBD1 on 5 matching bases. The CDR3 has 15 amino acids. With 0 bases removed from V and 3 bases from J, the gap between germline ends came to 12 bases. Germline V CDR1 and CDR2: MGHRA, YSYEKL.

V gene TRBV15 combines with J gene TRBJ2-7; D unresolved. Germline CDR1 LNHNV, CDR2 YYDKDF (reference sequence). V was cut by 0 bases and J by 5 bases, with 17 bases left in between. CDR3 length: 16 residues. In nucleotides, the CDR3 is TGTGCCACCAGCAGAGATCTGAGAGTCACTCGGAACGAGCAGTACTTC. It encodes CATSRDLRVTRNEQYF.

CDR3 sequence reads: CSATTSLDRFQPQHF. DNA of the CDR3: TGCAGTGCTACCACTAGCCTGGACAGGTTTCAGCCCCAGCATTTT. The chain employs TRBV20-1 and TRBJ1-5; 7 bases fit TRBD1. J gave up 6 bases and V 4 bases, and 12 bases lay outside the gene matches. This CDR3 is built from 15 residues. Per germline, CDR1 DFQATT and CDR2 SNEGSKA (reference sequence).

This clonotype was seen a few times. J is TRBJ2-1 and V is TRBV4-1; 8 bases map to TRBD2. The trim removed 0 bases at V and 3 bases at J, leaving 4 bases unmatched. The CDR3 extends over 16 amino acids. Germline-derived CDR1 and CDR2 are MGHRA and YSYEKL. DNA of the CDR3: TGCGCCAGCAGCCAAGAAACTAGCGGTTTCTACAATGAGCAGTTCTTC. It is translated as CASSQETSGFYNEQFF.

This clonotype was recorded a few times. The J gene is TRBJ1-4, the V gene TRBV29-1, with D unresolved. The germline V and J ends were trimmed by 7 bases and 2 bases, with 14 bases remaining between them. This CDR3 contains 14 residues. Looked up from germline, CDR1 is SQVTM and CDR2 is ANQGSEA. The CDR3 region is CSATPLGTNEKLFF. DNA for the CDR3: TGCAGCGCTACCCCCCTAGGGACTAATGAAAAACTGTTTTTT.

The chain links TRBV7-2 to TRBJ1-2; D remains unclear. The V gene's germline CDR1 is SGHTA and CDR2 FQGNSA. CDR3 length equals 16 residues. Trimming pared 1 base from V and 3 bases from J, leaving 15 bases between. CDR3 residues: CASSLGHSLGDYGYTF. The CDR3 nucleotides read TGTGCCAGCAGCTTAGGGCACAGCCTAGGAGACTATGGCTACACCTTC.

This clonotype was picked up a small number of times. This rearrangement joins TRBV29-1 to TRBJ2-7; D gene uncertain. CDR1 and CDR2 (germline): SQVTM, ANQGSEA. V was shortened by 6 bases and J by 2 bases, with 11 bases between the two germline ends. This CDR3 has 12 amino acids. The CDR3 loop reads CSVLDGTYEQYF. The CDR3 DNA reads TGCAGCGTCTTGGATGGGACCTACGAGCAGTACTTC.

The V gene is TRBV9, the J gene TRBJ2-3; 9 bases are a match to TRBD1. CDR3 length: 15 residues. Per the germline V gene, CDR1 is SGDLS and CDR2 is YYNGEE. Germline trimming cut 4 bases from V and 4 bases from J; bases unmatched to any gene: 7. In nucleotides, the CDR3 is TGTGCCAGCAGCACCGACAGGGGGGGCCCAGATACGCAGTATTTT. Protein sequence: CASSTDRGGPDTQYF.

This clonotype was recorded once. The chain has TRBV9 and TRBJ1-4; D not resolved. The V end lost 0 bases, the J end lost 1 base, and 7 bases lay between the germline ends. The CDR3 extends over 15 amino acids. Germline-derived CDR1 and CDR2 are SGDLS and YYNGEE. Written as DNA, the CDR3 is TGTGCCAGCAGCGTAGGGGGAGGAACTAATGAAAAACTGTTTTTT. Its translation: CASSVGGGTNEKLFF.

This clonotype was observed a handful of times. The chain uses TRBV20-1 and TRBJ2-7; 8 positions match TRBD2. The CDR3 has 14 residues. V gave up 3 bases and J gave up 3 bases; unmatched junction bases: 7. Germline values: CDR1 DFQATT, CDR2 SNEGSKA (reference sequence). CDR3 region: CSARAPGLDYEQYF. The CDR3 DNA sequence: TGCAGTGCTAGGGCACCGGGACTAGACTACGAGCAGTACTTC.

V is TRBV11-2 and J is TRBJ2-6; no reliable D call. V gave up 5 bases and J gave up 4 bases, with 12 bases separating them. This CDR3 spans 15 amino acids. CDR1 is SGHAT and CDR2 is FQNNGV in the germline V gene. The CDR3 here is CASSVRKAGANVLTF. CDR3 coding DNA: TGTGCCAGCAGCGTCAGAAAGGCCGGGGCCAACGTCCTGACTTTC. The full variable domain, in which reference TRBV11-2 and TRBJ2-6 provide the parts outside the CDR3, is EAGVAQSPRYKIIEKRQSVAFWCNPISGHATLYWYQQILGQGPKLLIQFQNNGVVDDSQLPKDRFSAERLKGVDSTLKIQPAKLEDSAVYLCASSVRKAGANVLTFGAGSRLTVL.

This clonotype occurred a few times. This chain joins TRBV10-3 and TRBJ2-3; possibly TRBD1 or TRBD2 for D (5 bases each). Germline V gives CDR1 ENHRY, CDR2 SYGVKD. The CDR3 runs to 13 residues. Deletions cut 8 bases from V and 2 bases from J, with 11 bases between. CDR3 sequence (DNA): TGTGCCATCGGGGGAGAAATCACAGATACGCAGTATTTT. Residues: CAIGGEITDTQYF.

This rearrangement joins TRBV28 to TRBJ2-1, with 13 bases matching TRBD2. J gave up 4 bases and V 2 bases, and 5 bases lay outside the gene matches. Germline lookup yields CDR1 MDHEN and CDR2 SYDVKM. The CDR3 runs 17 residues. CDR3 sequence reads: CASSLTWTSGSYNEQFF. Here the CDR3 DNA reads TGTGCCAGCAGTTTAACCTGGACTAGCGGGAGTTACAATGAGCAGTTCTTC.

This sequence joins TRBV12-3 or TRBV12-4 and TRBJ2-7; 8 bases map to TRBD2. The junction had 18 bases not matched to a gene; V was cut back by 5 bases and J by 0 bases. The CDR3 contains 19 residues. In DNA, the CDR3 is TGTGCCAGCAGTCCGTCCCACCTAGGCCTAGCGGGCCCCTCCTACGAGCAGTACTTC. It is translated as CASSPSHLGLAGPSYEQYF.

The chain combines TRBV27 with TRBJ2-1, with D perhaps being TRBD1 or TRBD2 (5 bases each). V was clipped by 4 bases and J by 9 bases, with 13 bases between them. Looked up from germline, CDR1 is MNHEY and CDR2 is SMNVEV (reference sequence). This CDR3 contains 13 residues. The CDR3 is CASSSPGLSEQFF. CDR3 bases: TGTGCCAGCAGTTCCCCGGGGCTTTCTGAGCAGTTCTTC.

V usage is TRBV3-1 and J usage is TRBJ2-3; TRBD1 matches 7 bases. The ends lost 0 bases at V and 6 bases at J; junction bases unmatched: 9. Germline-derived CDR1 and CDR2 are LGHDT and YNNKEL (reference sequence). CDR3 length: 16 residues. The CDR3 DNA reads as TGTGCCAGCAGCCAAGAGCCGAGACAGGGAATCGATACGCAGTATTTT. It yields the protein CASSQEPRQGIDTQYF.

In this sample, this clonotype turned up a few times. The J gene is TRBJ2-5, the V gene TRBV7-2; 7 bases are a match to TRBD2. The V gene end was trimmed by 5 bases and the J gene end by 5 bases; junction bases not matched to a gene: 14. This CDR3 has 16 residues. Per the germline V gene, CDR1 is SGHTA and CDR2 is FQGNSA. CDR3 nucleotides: TGTGCCAGCAGCCGCGAAGGCGGAAGCGGGATCGAGACCCAGTACTTC. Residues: CASSREGGSGIETQYF.